This T cell receptor (beta chain) was recovered during a study of graft-versus-host responses after intestinal transplantation. Study as a whole: Every recipient had anti-thymocyte globulin induction and approximately 3 years of tacrolimus plus steroids.

TCRdb's copy holds only in-frame clones and misses some; the assay was immunoSEQ multiplex PCR. The table has approximately 130,000 clones, more than 90% seen once. Concerning this clone itself: Its specificity is not known.

Study-wide findings and caveats: Elevated graft-versus-host to host-versus-graft clonal ratios in allografts were recorded for patients with graft-donor T cell macrochimerism. Some GvH clones appeared in ileal mucosa or blood before recipient bone marrow.

With V trimmed by 2 bases and J by 6 bases, 13 bases remained unmatched. The CDR3 contains 16 residues. Germline assignment: CDR1 GTSNPN and CDR2 SVGIG (reference sequence). The clonotype originates from a human donor who received an intestinal transplant. This chain uses TRBV30 with TRBJ2-3, with TRBD2 matching over 8 bases. The sequencing used unstimulated CD4+ T cells sorted from spleen or lymph node cells, collected before intestinal transplant. The CDR3 DNA reads TGTGCCTGGAGTCCCCCGACTAGCGTTAAATCGGATACGCAGTATTTT. This codes for CAWSPPTSVKSDTQYF.